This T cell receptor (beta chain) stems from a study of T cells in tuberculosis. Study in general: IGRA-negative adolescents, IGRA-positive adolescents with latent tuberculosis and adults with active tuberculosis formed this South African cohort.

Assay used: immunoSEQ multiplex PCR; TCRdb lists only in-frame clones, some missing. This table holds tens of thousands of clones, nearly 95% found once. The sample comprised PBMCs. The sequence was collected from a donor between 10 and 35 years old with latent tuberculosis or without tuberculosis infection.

CDR3 sequence (DNA): TGTGCCAGCAGCCCGGACAGGGTTCGGTCCGGGGAGCTGTTTTTT. It is translated as CASSPDRVRSGELFF. This sequence joins TRBV6-5 and TRBJ2-2; 8 positions match TRBD1. The CDR3 covers 15 residues. The V gene end was trimmed by 6 bases and the J gene end by 6 bases; junction bases not matched to a gene: 9. Germline values: CDR1 MNHEY, CDR2 SVGAGI.